The sample holds many counts of the clone carrying this T cell receptor beta chain. The data were obtained in a study of breast tumors, draining lymph nodes, adjacent tissues. MiXCR, applied by TCRdb to the multiplex PCR reads, yields one record per CDR3 protein. The sample lists fewer than 15,000 distinct CDR3 sequences, roughly 55% occurring once. Source material: tumor-adjacent breast tissue. The clonotype originates from a female donor with breast cancer. Some clones in this sample may be carry-over from other donors' samples.

The CDR3 spells CASSARDLRTDTQYF. CDR3 in DNA: TGTGCCAGTTCCGCCAGGGACTTACGCACAGATACGCAGTATTTT. This chain joins TRBV24-1 and TRBJ2-3; a weak D match, TRBD2 (6 bases). Deletions cut 11 bases from V and 1 base from J, with 18 bases between. CDR1 and CDR2 (germline): KGHDR, SFDVKD. The CDR3 has 15 residues.